A selection of T cell receptor beta chains follows, all from one sample in a study of Ad26.COV2.S vaccination and SARS-CoV-2 variants. The data were produced by immunoSEQ multiplex PCR, yet TCRdb's version contains in-frame clones alone and is incomplete. The data show 300,000 to 350,000 clones, 86% seen once. Sequencing was performed on peripheral blood, taken in a trial of Ad26.COV2.S vaccine versus placebo. Receptors were obtained from a person between 18 and 60 years old who received the Ad26.COV2.S COVID-19 vaccine or a placebo. The CDR3 runs from the conserved cysteine through the conserved F or W. The order of the fields is CDR3 DNA, CDR3 protein, V gene, D gene, J gene, clone size. The D gene is left open where the match is weak. A row's size may be missing; if present it is once, few, many or a size class.

TGTGCCAGCAGCCTGCCCGTCCGGGTGGCTGGCTACACCTTC	CASSLPVRVAGYTF	TRBV7-2	.	TRBJ1-2	.
TGTGCCAGCAGCTCGGAACAGGGATTCTCTGGAAACACCATATATTTT	CASSSEQGFSGNTIYF	TRBV7-9	.	TRBJ1-3	few
TGCGCCAGCAGCTTGTTAACAGGATACACCGGGGAGCTGTTTTTT	CASSLLTGYTGELFF	TRBV5-1	.	TRBJ2-2	.
TGTGCCAGCCTCGAGGGGACTAGGAACTCCTACGAGCAGTACTTC	CASLEGTRNSYEQYF	TRBV28	TRBD2	TRBJ2-7	few
TGCGCCAGCAGCCAAGAAGCCGTTCGGAGGGACAGAAAAAACGAGCAGTACTTC	CASSQEAVRRDRKNEQYF	TRBV4-3	.	TRBJ2-7	.
TGTGCCTGGAGCCTGCAGCAGGGGAGGGTGGGTGAAGCTTTCTTT	CAWSLQQGRVGEAFF	TRBV30	.	TRBJ1-1	.
TGTGCCAGCAGGCGGACAGGGGGTTCCGGCTACACCTTC	CASRRTGGSGYTF	TRBV6-5	TRBD1	TRBJ1-2	.
TGCGCCAGCAGCCCCTGGACAGGGGACGGAAACACCATATATTTT	CASSPWTGDGNTIYF	TRBV5-1	TRBD1	TRBJ1-3	.
TGCGCCAGCAGCCAAAACGTACAGGGGACTAACACCGGGGAGCTGTTTTTT	CASSQNVQGTNTGELFF	TRBV5-1	.	TRBJ2-2	.
TGCGCCAGCAGCCTATCTAGGGTAGAGACCCAGTACTTC	CASSLSRVETQYF	TRBV5-1	.	TRBJ2-5	once
TGCGCCAGCAGCTTAAGGGCGGTCTCCTACAATGAGCAGTTCTTC	CASSLRAVSYNEQFF	TRBV5-1	.	TRBJ2-1	.
TGTGCCAGCAGCCTGAGCGGGGCCGGGCACAATGAGCAGTTCTTC	CASSLSGAGHNEQFF	TRBV7-8	TRBD2	TRBJ2-1	.
TGTGCCTGGAGTCCTGACGGGATCTATGGCTACACCTTC	CAWSPDGIYGYTF	TRBV30	.	TRBJ1-2	.
TGTGCCAGCAGCAAAGGGGCAGGGGGGAACTATGGCTACACCTTC	CASSKGAGGNYGYTF	TRBV21-1	.	TRBJ1-2	.
TGTGCCAGCAGCCCACGGCCCGAAGGACGCGGGGAGCTGTTTTTT	CASSPRPEGRGELFF	TRBV7-6	.	TRBJ2-2	.
TGTGCCATCGCCCGGGACAGGTCGAGGAGTGGAACTGAAGCTTTCTTT	CAIARDRSRSGTEAFF	TRBV10-3	TRBD1	TRBJ1-1	.
TGTGCCAGCAGCCCCAGGACAGGGCCGTATGAAAAACTGTTTTTT	CASSPRTGPYEKLFF	TRBV13	TRBD1	TRBJ1-4	.
TGTGCCAGCCTAAGGAGTACTTTGAACACTGAAGCTTTCTTT	CASLRSTLNTEAFF	TRBV2	.	TRBJ1-1	few
TGTGCCAGCAGCCCCGAGGTGGGGGAGATGAGATATGGCTACACCTTC	CASSPEVGEMRYGYTF	TRBV7-9	.	TRBJ1-2	once